A single sample is the source of the 5 T cell receptor beta chains below, sequenced in a study of blood T cell repertoires in COVID-19. Profiling relied on immunoSEQ multiplex PCR, and the TCRdb table lists in-frame clones only, not all of them. The sample has fewer than 400,000 clones; less than 85% are singletons. Sequenced material: peripheral blood. These receptors all come from a woman aged 18-29 years with acute or convalescent COVID-19.

The V call is TRBV25-1, the J call TRBJ1-1; tentatively, D is TRBD1 (5 bases). V lost 1 base and J 5 bases, leaving 11 bases between the germline ends. Germline V gene data show CDR1 as MGHDK and CDR2 as SYGVNS. This CDR3 is built from 14 residues. The CDR3 coding sequence is TGTGCCAGCAGTGAATTGGGGGGGAAGACTGAAGCTTTCTTT. Protein: CASSELGGKTEAFF. The full variable domain, its missing parts supplied by reference TRBV25-1 and TRBJ1-1, is EADIYQTPRYLVIGTGKKITLECSQTMGHDKMYWYQQDPGMELHLIHYSYGVNSTEKGDLSSESTVSRIRTEHFPLTLESARPSHTSQYLCASSELGGKTEAFFGQGTRLTVV.

This chain joins TRBV3-1 (or the pseudogene TRBV3-2) and TRBJ1-1, with D tentatively TRBD1 (5 bases). Between the trimmed V and J ends, which lost 0 bases and 1 base, there was a span of 9 bases. Germline CDR1 and CDR2: LGHDT and YNNKEL (reference sequence). The CDR3 is 15 amino acids. The CDR3 coding sequence is TGTGCCAGCAGCCAAGACAGGGAGGAGAACACTGAAGCTTTCTTT. Translating gives CASSQDREENTEAFF.

The rearrangement uses TRBV27 and TRBJ2-1; D unresolved. The germline gives CDR1 MNHEY, CDR2 SMNVEV (reference sequence). The V end was cut by 2 bases, the J end by 2 bases, with 10 bases between. The CDR3 length is 15 residues. The CDR3 nucleotides read TGTGCCAGCAGTTTAAGCCGGAGTCCCTACAATGAGCAGTTCTTC. Translated, it gives CASSLSRSPYNEQFF.

The rearrangement links TRBV11-2 to TRBJ1-5; TRBD1 matches 7 bases. This CDR3 has 16 amino acids. From germline, CDR1 is SGHAT and CDR2 FQNNGV. J was trimmed by 4 bases and V by 3 bases; bases with no gene match: 9. As DNA, the CDR3 is TGTGCCAGCAGCTTCTCGGGGACAGCAAAAAATCAGCCCCAGCATTTT. Protein: CASSFSGTAKNQPQHF.

The chain recombines TRBV2 with TRBJ2-3, with 9 bases identical to TRBD1. Per the germline V gene, CDR1 is SNHLY and CDR2 is FYNNEI. This CDR3 has 14 amino acids. The junction had 4 bases not matched to a gene; V was cut back by 6 bases and J by 3 bases. In nucleotides, the CDR3 is TGTGCCAGCAGCCGACAGGGGGGGACAGATACGCAGTATTTT. It translates to CASSRQGGTDTQYF.